These 11 T cell receptor beta chains were sequenced from one sample in a study of T cell changes during pregnancy in multiple sclerosis. The method was immunoSEQ multiplex PCR; TCRdb's version includes in-frame clones alone and lacks a portion of them. The sample lists about 51,000 clones, roughly 94% seen once, with less than 0.65% in the top ten. The sequencing used CD4+ T cells from peripheral blood mononuclear cells, collected in the second trimester of pregnancy. Receptor source: a female donor with multiple sclerosis, enrolled in a pregnancy study.

The chain employs TRBV30 and TRBJ1-5; D remains ambiguous. Germline V gene lookup returns CDR1 GTSNPN and CDR2 SVGIG (reference sequence). The V end was cut by 7 bases, the J end by 3 bases, with 13 bases between. CDR3 length: 13 amino acids. The CDR3 loop is CAYSGDYNQPQHF. In nucleotides, the CDR3 is TGTGCCTATTCCGGGGATTACAATCAGCCCCAGCATTTT.

The chain employs TRBV6-5 and TRBJ2-2; tentative D call: TRBD1 (6 bases). V lost 6 bases and J lost 3, with 14 bases in between. The germline CDR1 and CDR2 sequences are MNHEY and SVGAGI. CDR3 size: 15 residues. CDR3 protein: CASRWGRSYTGELFF. Here the CDR3 DNA reads TGTGCCAGCAGGTGGGGGCGGAGCTACACCGGGGAGCTGTTTTTT.

V gene TRBV10-3 combines with J gene TRBJ1-2, with a tentative D call TRBD1 (5 bases). The CDR3 contains 14 residues. With 2 bases removed from V and 8 bases from J, the gap between germline ends came to 15 bases. CDR1 and CDR2 (germline): ENHRY, SYGVKD. CDR3 in DNA: TGTGCCATCAGTGAGACAGGAAAGGGAGGAGGCTACACCTTC. This codes for CAISETGKGGGYTF.

This chain joins TRBV7-8 and TRBJ2-5, with D maybe TRBD1 (6 bases). Trimming shortened V by 1 base and J by 2 bases, and 11 bases separated the two germline ends. The CDR3 loop spans 15 amino acids. Looked up from germline, CDR1 is SGHVS and CDR2 is FQNEAQ. CDR3 protein: CASSLVRTAQETQYF. Written as DNA, the CDR3 is TGTGCCAGCAGCTTAGTCCGGACAGCTCAAGAGACCCAGTACTTC.

The V gene is TRBV7-2, the J gene TRBJ1-2; D perhaps matches TRBD1 (5 bases). Germline loops: CDR1 SGHTA, CDR2 FQGNSA. V lost 5 bases and J 7 bases, leaving 23 bases between the germline ends. The CDR3 is 16 amino acids. CDR3 region: CASSRPRPREMGGYTF. CDR3 sequence (DNA): TGTGCCAGCAGCCGTCCCCGGCCCAGGGAAATGGGTGGCTACACCTTC.

This clone occurred once. This chain uses TRBV2 with TRBJ2-5, with a weak D call TRBD2 (5 bases). This CDR3 is 14 amino acids long. CDR1 and CDR2 (germline): SNHLY, FYNNEI. V was pared by 3 bases and J by 5 bases, with 13 bases between. CDR3 coding DNA: TGTGCCAGCAGTGAGATTCTAGCTGGGGAGACCCAGTACTTC. This codes for CASSEILAGETQYF. Full variable domain (missing parts from reference TRBV2 and TRBJ2-5): EPEVTQTPSHQVTQMGQEVILRCVPISNHLYFYWYRQILGQKVEFLVSFYNNEISEKSEIFDDQFSVERPDGSNFTLKIRSTKLEDSAMYFCASSEILAGETQYFGPGTRLLVL.

This clone appeared once. This chain connects TRBV7-8 to TRBJ1-5; D is perhaps TRBD1 (5 bases). The CDR3 spans 16 residues. V lost 2 bases, J lost 0 bases, and 11 bases lay in between. Germline V gene lookup returns CDR1 SGHVS and CDR2 FQNEAQ. The CDR3 DNA sequence: TGTGCCAGCAGCTTAAGTCAGGGCTATAGCAATCAGCCCCAGCATTTT. Its translation is CASSLSQGYSNQPQHF.

The CDR3 spells CASSHKRGGYTQYF. CDR3 in DNA: TGTGCCAGCAGCCATAAGCGGGGGGGCTATACGCAGTATTTT. The V and J genes are TRBV5-4 and TRBJ2-3, with 10 bases fitting TRBD2. From germline, CDR1 is SGHNT and CDR2 YYREEE (reference sequence). The CDR3 is 14 amino acids. V gave up 4 bases and J gave up 7 bases; unmatched junction bases: 6.

In its sample, this clone was seen once. CDR3 sequence (DNA): TGTGCCAGCAGCCAATTCCAAGGACTAGCGGGGGACTCCTACGAGCAGTACTTC. This encodes CASSQFQGLAGDSYEQYF. V usage is TRBV4-2 and J usage is TRBJ2-7, with TRBD2 matching 13 bases. Germline loops: CDR1 LGHNA, CDR2 YNFKEQ. This CDR3 contains 18 residues. Trimming cost V 2 bases and J 0 bases; bases outside gene matches: 7.

The chain has TRBV4-2 and TRBJ2-7; 7 positions match TRBD2. Germline-derived CDR1 and CDR2 are LGHNA and YNFKEQ. The CDR3 contains 14 residues. After removal of 4 bases from V and 1 base from J, the junction contained 4 bases not matched to a gene. The CDR3 region has the DNA TGTGCCAGCAGCCTGAGCGGGGTTTCCTACGAGCAGTACTTC. Translation: CASSLSGVSYEQYF.

In its sample, this clone was seen once. The rearrangement joins TRBV25-1 to TRBJ2-2; a weak D match, TRBD1 (6 bases). The length of the CDR3 is 14 residues. Between the trimmed V and J ends, which lost 6 bases and 3 bases, there was a span of 11 bases. CDR1 is MGHDK and CDR2 is SYGVNS in the germline V gene. This chain's CDR3 is CASSRTEYTGELFF. The CDR3 bases are TGTGCCAGCAGCAGGACAGAGTACACCGGGGAGCTGTTTTTT.